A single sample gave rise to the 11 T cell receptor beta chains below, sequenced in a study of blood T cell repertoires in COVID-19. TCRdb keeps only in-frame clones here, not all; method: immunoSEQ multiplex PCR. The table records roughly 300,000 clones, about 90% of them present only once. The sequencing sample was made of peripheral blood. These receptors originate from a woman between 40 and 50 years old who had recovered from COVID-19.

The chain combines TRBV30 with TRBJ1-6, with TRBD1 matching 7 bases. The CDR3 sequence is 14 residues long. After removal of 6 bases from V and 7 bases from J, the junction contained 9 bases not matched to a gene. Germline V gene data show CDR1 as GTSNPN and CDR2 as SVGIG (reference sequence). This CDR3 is CACPKGGRNSPLHF. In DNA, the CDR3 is TGTGCCTGCCCAAAAGGGGGCAGGAATTCACCCCTCCACTTT.

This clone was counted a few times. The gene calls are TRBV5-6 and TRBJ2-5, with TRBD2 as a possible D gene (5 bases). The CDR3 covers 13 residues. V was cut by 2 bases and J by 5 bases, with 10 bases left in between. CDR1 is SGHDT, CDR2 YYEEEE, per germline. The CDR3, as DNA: TGTGCCAGCAGCTTTTGGGAGACGGAGACCCAGTACTTC. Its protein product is CASSFWETETQYF. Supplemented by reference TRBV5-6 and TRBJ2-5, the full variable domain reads DAGVTQSPTHLIKTRGQQVTLRCSPKSGHDTVSWYQQALGQGPQFIFQYYEEEERQRGNFPDRFSGHQFPNYSSELNVNALLLGDSALYLCASSFWETETQYFGPGTRLLVL.

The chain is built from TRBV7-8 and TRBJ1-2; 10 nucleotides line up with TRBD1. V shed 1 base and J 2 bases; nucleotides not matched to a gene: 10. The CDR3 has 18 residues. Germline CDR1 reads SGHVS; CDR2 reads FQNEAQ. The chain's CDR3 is CASSLGRDRGPKNYGYTF. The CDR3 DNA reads TGTGCCAGCAGCTTAGGCCGGGACAGGGGCCCTAAAAACTATGGCTACACCTTC.

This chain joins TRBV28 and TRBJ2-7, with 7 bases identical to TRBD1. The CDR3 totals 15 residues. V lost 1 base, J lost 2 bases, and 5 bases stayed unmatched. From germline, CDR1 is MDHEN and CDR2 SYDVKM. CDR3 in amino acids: CASSLYGTAAYEQYF. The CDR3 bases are TGTGCCAGCAGTTTATACGGGACAGCCGCCTACGAGCAGTACTTC.

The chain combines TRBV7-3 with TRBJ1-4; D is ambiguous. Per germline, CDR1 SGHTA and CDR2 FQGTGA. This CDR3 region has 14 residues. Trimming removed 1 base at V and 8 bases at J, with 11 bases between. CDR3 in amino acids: CASSLMGSVEKLFF. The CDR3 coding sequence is TGTGCCAGCAGCTTAATGGGCAGTGTGGAAAAACTGTTTTTT.

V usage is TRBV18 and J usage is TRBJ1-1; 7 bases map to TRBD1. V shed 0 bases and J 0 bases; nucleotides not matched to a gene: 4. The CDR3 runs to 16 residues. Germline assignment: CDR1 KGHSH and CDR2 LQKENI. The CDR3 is CASSPPTGRMNTEAFF. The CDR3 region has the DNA TGTGCCAGCTCACCACCGACAGGGCGAATGAACACTGAAGCTTTCTTT.

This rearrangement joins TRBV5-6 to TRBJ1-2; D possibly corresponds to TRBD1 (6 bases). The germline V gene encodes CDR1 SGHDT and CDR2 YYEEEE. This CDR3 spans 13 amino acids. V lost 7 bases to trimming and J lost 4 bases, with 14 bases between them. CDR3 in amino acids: CASGTGGSYGYTF. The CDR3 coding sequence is TGTGCCAGCGGGACGGGGGGCTCCTATGGCTACACCTTC. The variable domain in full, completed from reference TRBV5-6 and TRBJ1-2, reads DAGVTQSPTHLIKTRGQQVTLRCSPKSGHDTVSWYQQALGQGPQFIFQYYEEEERQRGNFPDRFSGHQFPNYSSELNVNALLLGDSALYLCASGTGGSYGYTFGSGTRLTVV.

This CDR3 is CASSQGFREGETQYF. The CDR3 nucleotides are TGCGCCAGCAGCCAAGGGTTCAGGGAGGGAGAGACCCAGTACTTC. This rearrangement joins TRBV4-1 to TRBJ2-5; 7 nucleotides agree with TRBD2. This CDR3 has 15 amino acids. V shed 1 base and J 4 bases; nucleotides not matched to a gene: 6. From germline, CDR1 is MGHRA and CDR2 YSYEKL.

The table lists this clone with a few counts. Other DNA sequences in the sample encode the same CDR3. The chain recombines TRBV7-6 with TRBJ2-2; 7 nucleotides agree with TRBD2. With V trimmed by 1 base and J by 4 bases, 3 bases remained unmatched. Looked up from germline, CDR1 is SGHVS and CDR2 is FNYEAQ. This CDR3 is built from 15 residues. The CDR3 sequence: CASSLVPGGTGELFF. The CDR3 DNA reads TGTGCCAGCAGCTTAGTACCGGGAGGCACCGGGGAGCTGTTTTTT.

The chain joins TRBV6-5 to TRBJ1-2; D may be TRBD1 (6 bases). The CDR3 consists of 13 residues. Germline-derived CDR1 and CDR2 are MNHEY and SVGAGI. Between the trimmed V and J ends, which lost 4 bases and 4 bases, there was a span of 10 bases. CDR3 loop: CASSSTGIYGYTF. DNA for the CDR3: TGTGCCAGCAGTTCGACAGGAATCTATGGCTACACCTTC.

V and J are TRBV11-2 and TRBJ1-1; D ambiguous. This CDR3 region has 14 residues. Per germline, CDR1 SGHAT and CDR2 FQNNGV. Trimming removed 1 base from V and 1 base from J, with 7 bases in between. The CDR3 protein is CASSLVAGNTEAFF. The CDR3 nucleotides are TGTGCCAGCAGCTTAGTCGCAGGGAACACTGAAGCTTTCTTT.